This T cell receptor beta chain emerged from a study of T cells in Graves' hyperthyroidism and ophthalmopathy. There were TCR beta CDR3 regions amplified from RNA transcripts. In the first-round RT-PCR of the TCR CDR3, the HTBI primer set was used. TCRdb reanalysed the multiplex PCR reads using MiXCR and keeps one entry per CDR3 protein. The sample carries roughly 580,000 distinct CDR3 sequences, around 45% recorded once. This TCR was recovered from a woman in her late teens or twenties with Graves' hyperthyroidism. The sample comprised peripheral blood or thyroid tissue (not recorded which).

CDR3 amino acids: CASSEAASTDTQYF. For the CDR3, the DNA is TGTGCCAGCAGTGAGGCTGCTAGCACAGATACGCAGTATTTT. The V call is TRBV2, the J call TRBJ2-3; D gene unclear. Germline CDR1 SNHLY, CDR2 FYNNEI. The CDR3 has 14 residues. V lost 3 bases and J lost 0, with 7 bases in between.